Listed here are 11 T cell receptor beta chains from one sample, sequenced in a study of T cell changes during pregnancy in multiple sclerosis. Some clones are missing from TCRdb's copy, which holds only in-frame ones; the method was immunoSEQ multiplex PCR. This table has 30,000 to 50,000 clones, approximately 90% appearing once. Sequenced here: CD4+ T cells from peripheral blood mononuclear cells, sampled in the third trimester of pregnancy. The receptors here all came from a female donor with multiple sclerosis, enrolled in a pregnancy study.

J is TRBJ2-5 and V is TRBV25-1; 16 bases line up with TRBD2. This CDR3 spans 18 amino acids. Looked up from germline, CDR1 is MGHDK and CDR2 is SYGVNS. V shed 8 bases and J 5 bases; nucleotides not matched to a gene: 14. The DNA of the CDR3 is TGTGCCAGCCACGAGTCCGGGACTAGCGGGAGGGCCCGGGAGACCCAGTACTTC. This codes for CASHESGTSGRARETQYF.

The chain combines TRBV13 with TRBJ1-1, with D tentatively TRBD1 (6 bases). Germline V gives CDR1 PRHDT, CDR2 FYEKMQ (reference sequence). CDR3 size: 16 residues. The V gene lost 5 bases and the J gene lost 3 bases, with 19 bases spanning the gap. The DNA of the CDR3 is TGTGCCAGCAGCCCGACGGGGGGCCTTTTGTACACTGAAGCTTTCTTT. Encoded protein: CASSPTGGLLYTEAFF.

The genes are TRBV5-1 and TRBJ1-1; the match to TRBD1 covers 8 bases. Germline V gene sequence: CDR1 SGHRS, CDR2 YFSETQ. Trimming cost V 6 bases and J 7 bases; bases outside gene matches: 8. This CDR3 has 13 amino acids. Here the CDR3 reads CASTGGSHVEAFF. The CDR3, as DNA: TGCGCCAGCACAGGGGGCTCCCATGTTGAAGCTTTCTTT.

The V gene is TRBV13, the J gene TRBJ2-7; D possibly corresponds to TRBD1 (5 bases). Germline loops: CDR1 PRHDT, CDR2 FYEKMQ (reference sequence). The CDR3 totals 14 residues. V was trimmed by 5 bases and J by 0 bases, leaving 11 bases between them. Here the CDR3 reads CASSPTDTSYEQYF. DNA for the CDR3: TGTGCCAGCAGCCCGACGGACACCTCCTACGAGCAGTACTTC.

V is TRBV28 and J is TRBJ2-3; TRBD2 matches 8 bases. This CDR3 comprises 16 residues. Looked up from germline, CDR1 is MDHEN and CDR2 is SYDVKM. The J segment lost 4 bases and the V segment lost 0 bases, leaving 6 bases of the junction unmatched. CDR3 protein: CASSLWSGSLSDTQYF. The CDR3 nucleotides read TGTGCCAGCAGTTTATGGAGCGGGAGTCTGTCAGATACGCAGTATTTT.

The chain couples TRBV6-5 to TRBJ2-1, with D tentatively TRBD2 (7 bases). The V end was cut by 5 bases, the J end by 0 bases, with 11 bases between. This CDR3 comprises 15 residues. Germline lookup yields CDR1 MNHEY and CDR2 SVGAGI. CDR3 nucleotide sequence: TGTGCCAGCAGTGTGAGGGGGGGCTCCTACAATGAGCAGTTCTTC. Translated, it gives CASSVRGGSYNEQFF.

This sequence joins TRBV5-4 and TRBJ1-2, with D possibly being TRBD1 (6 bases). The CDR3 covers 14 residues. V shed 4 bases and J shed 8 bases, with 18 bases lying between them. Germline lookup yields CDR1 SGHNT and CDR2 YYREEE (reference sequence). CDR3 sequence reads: CASSKGDMELGYTF. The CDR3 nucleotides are TGTGCCAGCAGCAAGGGGGACATGGAGTTGGGCTACACCTTC.

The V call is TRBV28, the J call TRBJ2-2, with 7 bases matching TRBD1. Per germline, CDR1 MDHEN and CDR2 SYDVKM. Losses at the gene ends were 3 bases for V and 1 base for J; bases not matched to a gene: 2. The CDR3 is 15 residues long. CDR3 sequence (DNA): TGTGCCAGCAGTTTCCGGGACAGGAACACCGGGGAGCTGTTTTTT. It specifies CASSFRDRNTGELFF.

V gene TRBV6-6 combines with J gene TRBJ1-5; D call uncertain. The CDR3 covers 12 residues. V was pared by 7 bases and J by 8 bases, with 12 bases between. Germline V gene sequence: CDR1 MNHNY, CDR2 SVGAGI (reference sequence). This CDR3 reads CASNPPGEPQHF. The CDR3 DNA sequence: TGTGCCAGCAACCCACCAGGTGAGCCCCAGCATTTT.

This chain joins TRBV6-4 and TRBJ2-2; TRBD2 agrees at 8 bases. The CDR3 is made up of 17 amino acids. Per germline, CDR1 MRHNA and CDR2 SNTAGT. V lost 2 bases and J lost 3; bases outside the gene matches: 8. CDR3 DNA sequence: TGTGCCAGCAGTGACCTCCCCCCCGGGAGGGACACCGGGGAGCTGTTTTTT. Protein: CASSDLPPGRDTGELFF.

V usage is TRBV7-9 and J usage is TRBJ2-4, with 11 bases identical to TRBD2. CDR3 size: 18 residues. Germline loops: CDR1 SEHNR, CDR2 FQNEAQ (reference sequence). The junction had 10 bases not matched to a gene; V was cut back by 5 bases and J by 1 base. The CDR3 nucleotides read TGTGCCAGCAGCGATAGCGGGAGGGGGGTTGTCGCCAAAAACATTCAGTACTTC. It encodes CASSDSGRGVVAKNIQYF. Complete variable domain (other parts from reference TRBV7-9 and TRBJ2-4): DTGVSQNPRHKITKRGQNVTFRCDPISEHNRLYWYRQTLGQGPEFLTYFQNEAQLEKSRLLSDRFSAERPKGSFSTLEIQRTEQGDSAMYLCASSDSGRGVVAKNIQYFGAGTRLSVL.